A single sample is the source of the 27 T cell receptor beta chains below, sequenced in a study of T cell responses to AZD1222 COVID-19 vaccine. TCRdb's copy holds only in-frame clones and misses some; the assay was immunoSEQ multiplex PCR. Counted here are about 150,000 clones, around nine tenths occurring once; the ten biggest clones make up less than 1.6%. The sequences come from peripheral blood, collected 28 days after the second AZD1222 dose. The receptors shown here come from an adult who received the AZD1222 COVID-19 vaccine.

This chain joins TRBV15 and TRBJ2-7; D possibly uses TRBD1 or TRBD2 (5 bases each). From germline, CDR1 is LNHNV and CDR2 YYDKDF (reference sequence). The CDR3 runs to 15 residues. Trimming pared 1 base from V and 0 bases from J, leaving 10 bases between. CDR3 loop: CATSRGRTRSYEQYF. CDR3 coding DNA: TGTGCCACCAGCAGAGGGAGGACACGCTCCTACGAGCAGTACTTC.

The CDR3 region has the DNA TGTGCCAGCAGTTTATCCGGACAGGGGGTGGGCTACACCTTC. Translating it yields CASSLSGQGVGYTF. The V gene is TRBV27, the J gene TRBJ1-2; 10 bases match TRBD1. Germline V gene lookup returns CDR1 MNHEY and CDR2 SMNVEV (reference sequence). Germline trimming cut 0 bases from V and 8 bases from J; bases unmatched to any gene: 3. The CDR3 loop spans 14 amino acids.

The chain links TRBV5-4 to TRBJ1-1; tentatively, D is TRBD1 (6 bases). Trimming cost V 4 bases and J 1 base, with 20 bases left between them. CDR1 is SGHNT, CDR2 YYREEE, per germline (reference sequence). CDR3 length equals 17 residues. CDR3 loop: CASSPGGALRGNTEAFF. CDR3 DNA: TGTGCCAGCAGCCCCGGGGGGGCGCTTCGGGGGAACACTGAAGCTTTCTTT.

This clone appeared a single time. V usage is TRBV27 and J usage is TRBJ2-7, with D unresolved. This CDR3 comprises 14 residues. Trimming pared 9 bases from V and 0 bases from J, leaving 15 bases between. Looked up from germline, CDR1 is MNHEY and CDR2 is SMNVEV (reference sequence). The CDR3 is CASWMASSSYEQYF. CDR3 DNA sequence: TGTGCCAGTTGGATGGCATCGAGCTCCTACGAGCAGTACTTC.

Written as DNA, the CDR3 is TGTGCCAGCAGCAAACGAGGGGACGGTACAAGTGAAGCTTTCTTT. This gives the protein CASSKRGDGTSEAFF. The chain has TRBV7-9 and TRBJ1-1, with D tentatively TRBD1 (5 bases). The CDR3 has 15 amino acids. The germline V and J ends were trimmed by 5 bases and 7 bases, with 20 bases remaining between them. The germline V gene encodes CDR1 SEHNR and CDR2 FQNEAQ (reference sequence).

The genes are TRBV10-3 and TRBJ1-2, with 9 nucleotides matching TRBD1. The CDR3 runs to 15 residues. Trimming took 2 bases from V and 5 from J; bases not matched to a gene: 6. Per the germline V gene, CDR1 is ENHRY and CDR2 is SYGVKD. DNA of the CDR3: TGTGCCATCAGTGAGAGGGACAGGGAGGGGTATGGCTACACCTTC. It codes for CAISERDREGYGYTF.

The rearrangement joins TRBV19 to TRBJ2-1, with D perhaps matching TRBD2 (6 bases). CDR1 and CDR2 (germline): LNHDA, SQIVND (reference sequence). There are 14 residues in the CDR3. V was clipped by 5 bases and J by 5 bases, with 13 bases between them. The CDR3 nucleotides are TGTGCCAGTAGTTTGCGAACTAGCAACAATGAGCAGTTCTTC. Protein product: CASSLRTSNNEQFF.

V is TRBV5-6 and J is TRBJ1-5; D is unresolved. Trimming removed 0 bases from V and 7 bases from J, with 5 bases in between. The CDR3 consists of 12 residues. Germline lookup yields CDR1 SGHDT and CDR2 YYEEEE. CDR3 coding DNA: TGTGCCAGCAGCTTGGAAGGGCAGCCCCAGCATTTT. Protein sequence: CASSLEGQPQHF.

This clone was seen only a few times. The V gene is TRBV3-1 (or the pseudogene TRBV3-2), the J gene TRBJ2-7; D unclear. The ends were cut back, 1 base at V and 1 base at J, with 5 bases in the middle. Germline V gives CDR1 LGHDT, CDR2 YNNKEL (reference sequence). The CDR3 is made up of 13 amino acids. CDR3 sequence reads: CASSQGWSYEQYF. As DNA, the CDR3 is TGTGCCAGCAGCCAAGGTTGGTCCTACGAGCAGTACTTC.

The V and J genes are TRBV27 and TRBJ2-3, with D possibly TRBD2 on 6 matching bases. V was shortened by 6 bases and J by 4 bases, with 17 bases between the two germline ends. Germline V gene sequence: CDR1 MNHEY, CDR2 SMNVEV (reference sequence). The length of the CDR3 is 15 residues. For the CDR3, the DNA is TGTGCCAGCAGCCCGCTAGCGACCGTTGCAGATACGCAGTATTTT. Encoded protein: CASSPLATVADTQYF.

The rearrangement joins TRBV28 to TRBJ2-5; 11 nucleotides agree with TRBD1. Germline values: CDR1 MDHEN, CDR2 SYDVKM. The CDR3 is made up of 16 amino acids. Trimming removed 4 bases from V and 4 bases from J; junction bases left unmatched: 8. The CDR3 sequence: CASSSNPGTGGETQYF. CDR3 nucleotide sequence: TGTGCCAGCAGTTCCAACCCCGGGACAGGGGGAGAGACCCAGTACTTC.

CDR3 sequence reads: CASTPAGRHEQYF. The CDR3, as DNA: TGTGCCAGCACCCCGGCAGGGAGGCACGAGCAGTACTTC. This chain uses TRBV28 with TRBJ2-7; a weak D match, TRBD2 (6 bases). Looked up from germline, CDR1 is MDHEN and CDR2 is SYDVKM. The V end was cut by 7 bases, the J end by 5 bases, with 15 bases between. The CDR3 sequence is 13 residues long. Using reference TRBV28 and TRBJ2-7 for the parts outside the CDR3, the full variable domain is DVKVTQSSRYLVKRTGEKVFLECVQDMDHENMFWYRQDPGLGLRLIYFSYDVKMKEKGDIPEGYSVSREKKERFSLILESASTNQTSMYLCASTPAGRHEQYFGPGTRLTVT.

J is TRBJ1-3 and V is TRBV30, with D possibly matching TRBD1 (5 bases). Germline assignment: CDR1 GTSNPN and CDR2 SVGIG (reference sequence). Trimming took off 2 bases at V and 4 bases at J, with 12 bases between the two ends. The CDR3 sequence is 14 residues long. As DNA, the CDR3 is TGTGCCTGGAGTCATGACAGACGCGGAAACACCATATATTTT. It codes for CAWSHDRRGNTIYF.

The CDR3 region is CASRWDSRNYEQYF. The CDR3 DNA reads as TGTGCCAGCAGATGGGACAGCCGGAACTACGAGCAGTACTTC. The chain joins TRBV27 to TRBJ2-7; TRBD1 matches at 7 bases. Germline-derived CDR1 and CDR2 are MNHEY and SMNVEV (reference sequence). V shed 6 bases, J shed 3 bases, and the junction held 8 bases outside the gene matches. The CDR3 totals 14 residues.

The chain couples TRBV5-6 to TRBJ1-3, with 8 positions matching TRBD1. Germline V gene sequence: CDR1 SGHDT, CDR2 YYEEEE. The CDR3 extends over 16 amino acids. J gave up 1 base and V 4 bases, and 7 bases lay outside the gene matches. The CDR3 is CASSPLTGVSGNTIYF. CDR3 DNA sequence: TGTGCCAGCAGCCCTTTGACAGGGGTGTCTGGAAACACCATATATTTT.

CDR3 in amino acids: CASSSNADGTGPLGALHF. Written as DNA, the CDR3 is TGCGCCAGCAGCTCCAACGCCGACGGGACAGGACCCCTCGGGGCCCTCCACTTT. This chain links TRBV5-1 with TRBJ1-6; TRBD1 agrees at 8 bases. Per germline, CDR1 SGHRS and CDR2 YFSETQ. The CDR3 has 18 residues. Losses at the gene ends were 3 bases for V and 14 bases for J; bases not matched to a gene: 22. Together with reference TRBV5-1 and TRBJ1-6, the CDR3 gives the full variable domain: KAGVTQTPRYLIKTRGQQVTLSCSPISGHRSVSWYQQTPGQGLQFLFEYFSETQRNKGNFPGRFSGRQFSNSRSEMNVSTLELGDSALYLCASSSNADGTGPLGALHFGNGTRLTVT.

V usage is TRBV28 and J usage is TRBJ1-5; 7 bases are shared with TRBD1. Trimming removed 5 bases from V and 5 bases from J; junction bases left unmatched: 9. The CDR3 length is 15 residues. Germline loops: CDR1 MDHEN, CDR2 SYDVKM. CDR3 protein: CASSRSDRDDQPQHF. DNA for the CDR3: TGTGCCAGCAGTCGCTCAGACAGGGATGATCAGCCCCAGCATTTT. Using reference TRBV28 and TRBJ1-5 for the parts outside the CDR3, the full variable domain is DVKVTQSSRYLVKRTGEKVFLECVQDMDHENMFWYRQDPGLGLRLIYFSYDVKMKEKGDIPEGYSVSREKKERFSLILESASTNQTSMYLCASSRSDRDDQPQHFGDGTRLSIL.

V and J are TRBV29-1 and TRBJ2-1, with a weak D call TRBD2 (5 bases). Germline lookup yields CDR1 SQVTM and CDR2 ANQGSEA. This CDR3 spans 14 amino acids. The V end was cut by 7 bases, the J end by 0 bases, with 13 bases between. CDR3: CSAERRLSYNEQFF. CDR3 sequence (DNA): TGCAGCGCCGAGAGGAGGCTCTCCTACAATGAGCAGTTCTTC.

This chain links TRBV5-6 with TRBJ2-7, with D perhaps being TRBD1 or TRBD2 (5 bases each). V was cut by 5 bases and J by 1 base, with 19 bases left in between. The length of the CDR3 is 16 residues. Germline V CDR1 and CDR2: SGHDT, YYEEEE. CDR3 amino acids: CASRLFGRDGSYEQYF. DNA of the CDR3: TGTGCCAGCAGACTGTTTGGTCGGGACGGGTCCTACGAGCAGTACTTC. The complete variable domain, with remaining parts taken from reference TRBV5-6 and TRBJ2-7, reads DAGVTQSPTHLIKTRGQQVTLRCSPKSGHDTVSWYQQALGQGPQFIFQYYEEEERQRGNFPDRFSGHQFPNYSSELNVNALLLGDSALYLCASRLFGRDGSYEQYFGPGTRLTVT.

The J gene is TRBJ1-4, the V gene TRBV5-1; perhaps TRBD1 as D (5 bases). Germline values: CDR1 SGHRS, CDR2 YFSETQ. The ends were cut back, 0 bases at V and 7 bases at J, with 10 bases in the middle. The CDR3 length is 14 residues. This CDR3 reads CASSLVGTAEKLFF. In DNA, the CDR3 is TGCGCCAGCAGCTTGGTCGGGACGGCTGAAAAACTGTTTTTT.

V usage is TRBV20-1 and J usage is TRBJ2-1, with a tentative D call TRBD2 (5 bases). V lost 2 bases and J 8 bases, leaving 7 bases between the germline ends. From germline, CDR1 is DFQATT and CDR2 SNEGSKA (reference sequence). The CDR3 is 11 amino acids. CDR3 bases: TGCAGTGCTAGAATCGGGGATGAGCAGTTCTTC. The encoded protein is CSARIGDEQFF.

The rearrangement joins TRBV4-1 to TRBJ1-2; D not resolved. V was shortened by 1 base and J by 0 bases, with 12 bases between the two germline ends. The germline V gene encodes CDR1 MGHRA and CDR2 YSYEKL. This CDR3 has 16 residues. Written as DNA, the CDR3 is TGCGCCAGCAGCCAAGCGTCGCCAAGAGCTAACTATGGCTACACCTTC. Residues: CASSQASPRANYGYTF.

The chain is built from TRBV5-5 and TRBJ2-6, with 7 positions matching TRBD1. The CDR3 loop spans 19 amino acids. J gave up 4 bases and V 7 bases, and 20 bases lay outside the gene matches. Germline V gives CDR1 SGHKS, CDR2 YYEKEE (reference sequence). The CDR3 nucleotides are TGTGCCAGCGGCCTCAGGTGGGACAGAAACCCGGCCGGGGCCAACGTCCTGACTTTC. Protein: CASGLRWDRNPAGANVLTF.

This chain connects TRBV4-1 to TRBJ1-1; TRBD1 might be the D (5 bases). This CDR3 is 16 amino acids long. CDR1 and CDR2 (germline): MGHRA, YSYEKL. Trimming shortened V by 1 base and J by 0 bases, and 12 bases separated the two germline ends. CDR3 in amino acids: CASSQGGTYMNTEAFF. CDR3 DNA sequence: TGCGCCAGCAGCCAAGGGGGCACGTACATGAACACTGAAGCTTTCTTT.

The rearrangement links TRBV19 to TRBJ2-5; 8 bases agree with TRBD2. Germline V gene data show CDR1 as LNHDA and CDR2 as SQIVND (reference sequence). The CDR3 totals 15 residues. J gave up 2 bases and V 5 bases, and 7 bases lay outside the gene matches. DNA of the CDR3: TGTGCCAGTAGTCGGGGGGGGAAGGGGCAAGAGACCCAGTACTTC. It codes for CASSRGGKGQETQYF. Supplemented by reference TRBV19 and TRBJ2-5, the full variable domain reads DGGITQSPKYLFRKEGQNVTLSCEQNLNHDAMYWYRQDPGQGLRLIYYSQIVNDFQKGDIAEGYSVSREKKESFPLTVTSAQKNPTAFYLCASSRGGKGQETQYFGPGTRLLVL.

The chain recombines TRBV28 with TRBJ2-1, with D unresolved. The V end lost 3 bases, the J end lost 1 base, and 7 bases lay between the germline ends. CDR1 is MDHEN, CDR2 SYDVKM, per germline. The CDR3 runs to 14 residues. CDR3 protein: CASSFPDSYNEQFF. For the CDR3, the DNA is TGTGCCAGCAGTTTTCCAGATTCCTACAATGAGCAGTTCTTC.

V and J are TRBV5-4 and TRBJ2-2; D call uncertain. V lost 4 bases, J lost 5 bases, and 21 bases lay in between. Per germline, CDR1 SGHNT and CDR2 YYREEE (reference sequence). The CDR3 consists of 17 residues. DNA for the CDR3: TGTGCCAGCAGCCCCCGCGGTATACTAAATGGAACCGGGGAGCTGTTTTTT. This sequence encodes CASSPRGILNGTGELFF.